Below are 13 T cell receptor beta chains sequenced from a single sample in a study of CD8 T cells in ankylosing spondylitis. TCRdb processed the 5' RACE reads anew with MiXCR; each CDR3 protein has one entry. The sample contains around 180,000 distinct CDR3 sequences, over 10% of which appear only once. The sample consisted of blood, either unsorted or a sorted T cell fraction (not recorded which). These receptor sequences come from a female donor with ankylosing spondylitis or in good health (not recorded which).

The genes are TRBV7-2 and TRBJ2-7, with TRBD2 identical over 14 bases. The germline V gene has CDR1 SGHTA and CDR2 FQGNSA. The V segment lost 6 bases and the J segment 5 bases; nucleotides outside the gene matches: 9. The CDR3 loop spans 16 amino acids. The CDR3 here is CASRKGLAGVENEQYF. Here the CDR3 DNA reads TGTGCCAGCAGAAAGGGACTAGCGGGAGTGGAAAACGAGCAGTACTTC.

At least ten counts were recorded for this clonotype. The CDR3 DNA follows: TGCAGTGCTAGCAAACAGGGAGGCAGCAATCAGCCCCAGCATTTT. It codes for CSASKQGGSNQPQHF. The V and J genes are TRBV20-1 and TRBJ1-5, with D possibly being TRBD1 (6 bases). CDR3 size: 15 residues. V dropped 3 bases and J dropped 1 base, with 13 bases sitting between them. CDR1 and CDR2 (germline): DFQATT, SNEGSKA (reference sequence).

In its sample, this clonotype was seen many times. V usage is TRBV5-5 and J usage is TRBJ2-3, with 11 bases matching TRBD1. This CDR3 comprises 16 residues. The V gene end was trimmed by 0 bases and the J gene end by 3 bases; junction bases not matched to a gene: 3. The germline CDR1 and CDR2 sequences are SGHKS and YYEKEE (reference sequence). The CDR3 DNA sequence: TGTGCCAGCAGCTTGGAAGGGACAGGGGGAACAGATACGCAGTATTTT. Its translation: CASSLEGTGGTDTQYF.

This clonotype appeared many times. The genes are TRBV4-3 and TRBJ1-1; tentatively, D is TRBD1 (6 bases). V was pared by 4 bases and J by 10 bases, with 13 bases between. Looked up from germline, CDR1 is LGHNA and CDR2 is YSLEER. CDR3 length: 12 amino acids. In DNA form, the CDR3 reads TGCGCCAGCAGCCGCGTACAGGGTAGAGCTTTCTTT. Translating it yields CASSRVQGRAFF.

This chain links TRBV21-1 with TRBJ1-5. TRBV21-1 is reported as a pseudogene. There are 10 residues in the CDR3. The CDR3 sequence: CASSCRPQHF. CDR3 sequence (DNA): TGTGCCAGCTCTTGCCGGCCCCAGCATTTT.

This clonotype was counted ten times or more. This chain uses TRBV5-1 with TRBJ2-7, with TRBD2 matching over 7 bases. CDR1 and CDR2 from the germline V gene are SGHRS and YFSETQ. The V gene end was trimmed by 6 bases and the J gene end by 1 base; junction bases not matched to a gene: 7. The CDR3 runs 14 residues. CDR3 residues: CASTTGTTSYEQYF. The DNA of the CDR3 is TGCGCCAGCACCACCGGGACTACTTCCTACGAGCAGTACTTC.

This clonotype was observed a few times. The CDR3 loop is CAWRVRQGSGTQYF. The CDR3 DNA sequence: TGTGCCTGGAGAGTTAGACAGGGTAGCGGGACCCAGTACTTC. The J gene is TRBJ2-5, the V gene TRBV30, with D possibly being TRBD1 (7 bases). The CDR3 spans 14 residues. Per the germline V gene, CDR1 is GTSNPN and CDR2 is SVGIG (reference sequence). Trimming pared 3 bases from V and 7 bases from J, leaving 18 bases between.

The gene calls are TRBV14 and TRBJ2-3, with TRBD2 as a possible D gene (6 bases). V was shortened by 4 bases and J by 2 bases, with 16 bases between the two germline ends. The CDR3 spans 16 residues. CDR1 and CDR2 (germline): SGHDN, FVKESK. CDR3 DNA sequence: TGTGCCAGCAGCCCCGGGAGAGGCCTCCTCACAGATACGCAGTATTTT. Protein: CASSPGRGLLTDTQYF.

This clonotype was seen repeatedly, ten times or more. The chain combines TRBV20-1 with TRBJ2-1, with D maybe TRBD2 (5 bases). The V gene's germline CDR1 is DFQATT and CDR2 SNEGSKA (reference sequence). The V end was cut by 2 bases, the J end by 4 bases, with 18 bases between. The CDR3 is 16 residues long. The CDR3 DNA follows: TGCAGTGCTAGACTTGAGGGTCTAATAGCTTACAATGAGCAGTTCTTC. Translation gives CSARLEGLIAYNEQFF.

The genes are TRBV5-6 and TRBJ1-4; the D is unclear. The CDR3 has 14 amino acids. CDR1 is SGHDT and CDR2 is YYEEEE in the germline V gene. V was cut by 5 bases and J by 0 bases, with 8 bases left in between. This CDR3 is CASRESSTNEKLFF. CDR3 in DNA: TGTGCCAGCAGAGAGAGCTCAACTAATGAAAAACTGTTTTTT.

Written as DNA, the CDR3 is TGTGCCAGTAGAGGACAGGGTAACTATGGCTACACCTTC. This codes for CASRGQGNYGYTF. The chain has TRBV19 and TRBJ1-2; the match to TRBD1 covers 8 bases. The CDR3 covers 13 residues. Germline assignment: CDR1 LNHDA and CDR2 SQIVND (reference sequence). Trimming took 6 bases from V and 1 from J; bases not matched to a gene: 1.

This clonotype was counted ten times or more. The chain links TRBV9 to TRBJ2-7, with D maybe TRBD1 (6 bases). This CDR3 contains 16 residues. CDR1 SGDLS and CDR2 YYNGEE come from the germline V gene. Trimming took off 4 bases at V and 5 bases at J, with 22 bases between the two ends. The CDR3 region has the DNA TGTGCCAGCAGCCGTACCGGGACAACTCTGACTCACGAGCAGTACTTC. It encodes CASSRTGTTLTHEQYF.

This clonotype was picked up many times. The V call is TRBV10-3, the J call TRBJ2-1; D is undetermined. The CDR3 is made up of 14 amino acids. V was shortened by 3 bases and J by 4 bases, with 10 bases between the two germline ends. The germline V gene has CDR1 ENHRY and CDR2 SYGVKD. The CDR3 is CAISDVLQYNEQFF. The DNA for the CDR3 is TGTGCCATCAGTGATGTCCTTCAATACAATGAGCAGTTCTTC.